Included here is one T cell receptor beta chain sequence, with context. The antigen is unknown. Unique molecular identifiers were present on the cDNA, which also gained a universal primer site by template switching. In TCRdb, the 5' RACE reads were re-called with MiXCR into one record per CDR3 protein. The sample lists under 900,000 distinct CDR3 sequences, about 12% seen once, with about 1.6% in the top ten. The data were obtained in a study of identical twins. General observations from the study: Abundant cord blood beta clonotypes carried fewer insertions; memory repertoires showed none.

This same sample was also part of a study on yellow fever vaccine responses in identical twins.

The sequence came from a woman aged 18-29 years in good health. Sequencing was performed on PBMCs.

The CDR3 DNA reads TGTGCCAGCAGTTCTAGCGGGGAAGTCAATGAGCAGTTCTTC. It is translated as CASSSSGEVNEQFF. This chain uses TRBV12-3 or TRBV12-4 with TRBJ2-1, with 9 bases identical to TRBD2. Trimming removed 4 bases from V and 6 bases from J; junction bases left unmatched: 4. CDR3 length: 14 residues.